The T cell receptor (beta chain) under discussion was sequenced for a study of blood T cell repertoires in COVID-19. The CDR3 runs to 17 residues. Germline V CDR1 and CDR2: MNHEY, SVGEGT. J gave up 2 bases and V 4 bases, and 10 bases lay outside the gene matches. In the authors' workflow: By means of reference gene primer amplification, nucleated cell counts were estimated. Clones were sequenced by immunoSEQ multiplex PCR, and TCRdb holds only the in-frame ones, with some missing. The DNA gave D and trimming, while V, J and clone size come from that table. The data show about 66,000 clones, around 80% seen once.

This clonotype originated in a human donor in a cohort sampled during active COVID-19. Specimen: peripheral blood. The chain has TRBV6-2 or TRBV6-3 and TRBJ1-5, with 8 bases fitting TRBD1. CDR3 loop: CASSSLRQGRGNQPQHF. DNA of the CDR3: TGTGCCAGCAGTTCTCTCCGACAGGGGCGAGGCAATCAGCCCCAGCATTTT.